These T cell receptor beta chains were read from a single sample in a study of CD8 T cells in Susac syndrome. TCRdb analysed the immunoSEQ multiplex PCR reads with MiXCR anew, one entry per CDR3 protein. Among under 300,000 distinct CDR3 sequences, 90% to 97% were seen once, and the ten largest hold about 0.094%. The sequenced sample consisted of CD4+ T cells from PBMCs. The origin of the receptors is a human donor with Susac syndrome. Each CDR3 is given with its conserved first and last residue. Each record gives: J gene, D gene, V gene, clone size, CDR3 DNA, CDR3 protein. The D gene is left open where the match is weak. Rows may omit the clone size; those that give it use once, few, many or a size class.

>TRBJ1-3|-|TRBV9|-
TGTGCCAGCAGCGTAGAGCTCAGGGGCCGTGGTGGAAACACCATATATTTT
CASSVELRGRGGNTIYF
>TRBJ2-2|-|TRBV20-1|-
TGCAGTGCTGAGGGTAGACACCCCGGGGAGCTGTTTTTT
CSAEGRHPGELFF
>TRBJ2-1|TRBD2|TRBV29-1|-
TGCAGCTCCATACCCGGTTCACTTAAAGCGGGAACGCAGTTCTTC
CSSIPGSLKAGTQFF
>TRBJ2-3|TRBD2|TRBV29-1|-
TGCAGCGCTCCCGGGACTAGCGGGAGATACACAGATACGCAGTATTTT
CSAPGTSGRYTDTQYF
>TRBJ2-4|-|TRBV20-1|-
TGCAGTGCTAGAGGGGACCAGGGGAACATTCAGTACTTC
CSARGDQGNIQYF
>TRBJ1-1|-|TRBV15|-
TGTGCCACCAGCAGAGACGGAGGGAAAACTGAAGCTTTCTTT
CATSRDGGKTEAFF
>TRBJ2-5|-|TRBV15|-
TGTGCCACCAGCGTGAGGAGTTCGGGAGAGACCCAGTACTTC
CATSVRSSGETQYF
>TRBJ1-2|-|TRBV18|few
TGTGCCAGCTCACAAGGGTATGGCTACACCTTC
CASSQGYGYTF
>TRBJ1-2|-|TRBV3-1|-
TGTGCCAGCAGCCTTGGGACTTCTGGTGGCTACACCTTC
CASSLGTSGGYTF
>TRBJ2-7|-|TRBV29-1|-
TGCAGCGTTGGACTAGGGTACGAGCAGTACTTC
CSVGLGYEQYF
>TRBJ2-7|-|TRBV30|-
TGTGCCTGGAGTGTACCGTCTCGGCTTTACTACGAGCAGTACTTC
CAWSVPSRLYYEQYF
>TRBJ1-4|TRBD1|TRBV5-1|-
TGCGCCAGCACCGGGACAGGACACACTAATGAAAAACTGTTTTTT
CASTGTGHTNEKLFF
>TRBJ1-1|TRBD1|TRBV6-5|few
TGTGCCAGCAGTTTGGACAGGAGGAACACTGAAGCTTTCTTT
CASSLDRRNTEAFF
>TRBJ2-4|-|TRBV6-1|-
TGTGCCAGCAGTCCCAGACCGACAGCGCTAGCCAAAAACATTCAGTACTTC
CASSPRPTALAKNIQYF
>TRBJ2-7|-|TRBV5-1|once
TGCGCCAGCAGCTTGGCGGTCCGGGGCGGGATGGATTACGAGCAGTACTTC
CASSLAVRGGMDYEQYF
>TRBJ1-2|-|TRBV30|-
TGTGCCTGGAGTGCCCGACAGCAAAACTACTATGGCTACACCTTC
CAWSARQQNYYGYTF
>TRBJ2-1|TRBD2|TRBV3-1|-
TGTGCCAGCAGCCAGGTGGGACTAGCGGGAGCTAATGAGCAGTTCTTC
CASSQVGLAGANEQFF
>TRBJ2-7|-|TRBV23-1|once
TGCGCCAGCAGTCAGATCCTTAGAGGTCCTATCTCCTACGAGCAGTACTTC
CASSQILRGPISYEQYF
>TRBJ2-7|-|TRBV3-1|-
TGTGCCAGCAGCCAGGTTTGGGCCGGGTCCTACGAGCAGTACTTC
CASSQVWAGSYEQYF
>TRBJ1-3|-|TRBV30|-
TGTGCCTGTCTAGGACCTAGGGGAGGAAACACCATATATTTT
CACLGPRGGNTIYF
>TRBJ2-1|-|TRBV12-3/TRBV12-4|-
TGTGCCAGCAGTTTATCTGCTGGGGGCAATGAGCAGTTCTTC
CASSLSAGGNEQFF
>TRBJ1-4|TRBD1|TRBV30|-
TGTGCCTGGAGTGTCCCCTCAGGGGGACAGGGGAATGAAAAACTGTTTTTT
CAWSVPSGGQGNEKLFF
>TRBJ2-1|-|TRBV28|-
TGTGCCAGCAGCAGGGTTGAGCAGTTCTTC
CASSRVEQFF
>TRBJ2-7|-|TRBV6-5|once
TGTGCCAGCAGTTACCCACCCGAGCAGTACTTC
CASSYPPEQYF
>TRBJ2-3|TRBD2|TRBV14|-
TGTGCCAGCAGCCTCCCCGGACTAGCGGCCACAGATACGCAGTATTTT
CASSLPGLAATDTQYF
>TRBJ2-1|-|TRBV20-1|-
TGCAGTGGGAGAAGAAAACGCTCCTACAATGAGCAGTTCTTC
CSGRRKRSYNEQFF
>TRBJ1-1|-|TRBV5-1|-
TGCGCCAGCAGCTACTACAGCAGGGACACTGAAGCTTTCTTT
CASSYYSRDTEAFF
>TRBJ2-5|TRBD2|TRBV18|-
TGTGCCAGCTCACCACCGGGTAGCGGGGACGAGACCCAGTACTTC
CASSPPGSGDETQYF
>TRBJ2-7|TRBD1|TRBV20-1|once
TGCAGTGCTAGAGATCCCGGGACAGGGGACACCTACGAGCAGTACTTC
CSARDPGTGDTYEQYF
>TRBJ1-2|-|TRBV7-3|-
TGTGCCAGCAGCTTAACGGGACTGGGGCAGGGGAAGCGTGGCTACACCTTC
CASSLTGLGQGKRGYTF
>TRBJ2-6|TRBD2|TRBV2|-
TGTGCCAGCAGCTCCCGTTCCGGGACTAGCGGGGCCCCGTCTGGGGCCAACGTCCTGACTTTC
CASSSRSGTSGAPSGANVLTF
>TRBJ2-7|TRBD2|TRBV4-2|-
TGTGCCAGCAGCCAAGCGAGGACTAGCGGGAGGGCCTTTACACGTTACGAGCAGTACTTC
CASSQARTSGRAFTRYEQYF
>TRBJ1-1|-|TRBV20-1|-
TGCAGTGCTCGGATGACGATAGCTGAAGCTTTCTTT
CSARMTIAEAFF
>TRBJ2-5|-|TRBV20-1|-
TGCAGTGCTAGCCGATCGTACCAAGAGACCCAGTACTTC
CSASRSYQETQYF
>TRBJ1-2|TRBD1|TRBV29-1|-
TGCAGCGTTGCGGACAGGGGGTATGGCTACACCTTC
CSVADRGYGYTF
>TRBJ2-1|TRBD2|TRBV20-1|-
TGCAGTGCCCTGACGGGTGGGGGGGATGAGCAGTTCTTC
CSALTGGGDEQFF
>TRBJ2-1|-|TRBV3-1|-
TGTGCCAGCGGACTATTAAGGCAGTTCTTC
CASGLLRQFF
>TRBJ1-2|TRBD1|TRBV20-1|-
TGCAGTGCCGTTACAGGGGGAAACTATGGCTACACCTTC
CSAVTGGNYGYTF
>TRBJ2-6|-|TRBV7-6|-
TGTGCCAGCAGCTTACCCTACTCTCGGGCCAACGTCCTGACTTTC
CASSLPYSRANVLTF
>TRBJ2-7|TRBD2|TRBV5-4|-
TGTGCCAGCAGCAGGGGACTAGCGGGTCGCTCCTACGAGCAGTACTTC
CASSRGLAGRSYEQYF
>TRBJ2-1|-|TRBV20-1|-
TGCAGTGCGTCCCCTGGAGCCTACAATGAGCAGTTCTTC
CSASPGAYNEQFF
>TRBJ2-2|-|TRBV18|-
TGTGCCAGCTCACCAGGAGCGAACACCGGGGAGCTGTTTTTT
CASSPGANTGELFF
>TRBJ2-7|TRBD1|TRBV29-1|once
TGCAGCGTACAGGGGCCTTACGAGCAGTACTTC
CSVQGPYEQYF
>TRBJ2-1|-|TRBV29-1|-
TGCAGCGTTGAACTTCCCAGATACAATGAGCAGTTCTTC
CSVELPRYNEQFF
>TRBJ1-6|-|TRBV30|once
TGTGCTTCAATGTGGGGGTATAATTCACCCCTCCACTTT
CASMWGYNSPLHF